This entry lists 30 T cell receptor beta chains sequenced from one sample in a study of T cells in Graves' hyperthyroidism and ophthalmopathy. There were TCR beta CDR3 regions amplified from RNA transcripts. During a first-round RT-PCR of the TCR CDR3, the HTBI primer set was used. MiXCR, run by TCRdb on the multiplex PCR reads, gives a single entry per CDR3 protein. The sample yields hundreds of thousands of distinct CDR3 sequences, approximately 25% seen once. The sequencing input was blood. Receptors originate from a young woman with Graves' ophthalmopathy.

The rearrangement uses TRBV6-1 and TRBJ2-7, with a tentative D call TRBD2 (6 bases). With 7 bases removed from V and 3 bases from J, the gap between germline ends came to 19 bases. CDR1 is MNHNS and CDR2 is SASEGT in the germline V gene. The CDR3 length is 15 residues. CDR3 amino acids: CASNSIAGIIYEQYF. CDR3 nucleotide sequence: TGTGCCAGCAACTCGATCGCGGGAATAATCTACGAGCAGTACTTC.

The chain employs TRBV11-2 and TRBJ2-3; weak D call: TRBD1 (6 bases). The germline gives CDR1 SGHAT, CDR2 FQNNGV. This CDR3 contains 16 residues. Trimming pared 2 bases from V and 4 bases from J, leaving 16 bases between. The CDR3 is CASSLILGGGPDTQYF. CDR3 coding DNA: TGTGCCAGCAGCTTAATCTTAGGGGGTGGGCCAGATACGCAGTATTTT.

This clonotype was recorded at least ten times. This chain links TRBV12-3 or TRBV12-4 with TRBJ1-1; D remains ambiguous. V was trimmed by 2 bases and J by 3 bases, leaving 10 bases between them. This CDR3 is 14 amino acids long. The CDR3 DNA reads as TGTGCCAGCAGTTTAATTGCAGGACACACTGAAGCTTTCTTT. Translating gives CASSLIAGHTEAFF.

This clonotype was recorded many times. CDR3 DNA sequence: TGCGCCAGCATGGGGGCAGCCGAGAACACTGAAGCTTTCTTT. Residues: CASMGAAENTEAFF. The gene calls are TRBV5-1 and TRBJ1-1; a weak D match, TRBD1 (6 bases). Germline values: CDR1 SGHRS, CDR2 YFSETQ. V shed 6 bases and J shed 1 base, with 13 bases lying between them. The CDR3 is 14 amino acids.

The gene calls are TRBV7-2 and TRBJ2-5, with 10 bases matching TRBD2. The germline CDR1 and CDR2 sequences are SGHTA and FQGNSA. The ends lost 4 bases at V and 5 bases at J; junction bases unmatched: 10. CDR3 length: 16 residues. Written as DNA, the CDR3 is TGTGCCAGCAGCTCCTTGAGGGGTAGCGGGAGGGAGACCCAGTACTTC. Residues: CASSSLRGSGRETQYF.

This clonotype occurred many times. This CDR3 reads CSASRRGEKPDGYTF. CDR3 DNA sequence: TGCAGTGCTAGTCGCAGGGGGGAAAAACCGGATGGCTACACCTTC. The chain couples TRBV20-1 to TRBJ1-2, with 7 bases that match TRBD1. Germline V gene data show CDR1 as DFQATT and CDR2 as SNEGSKA (reference sequence). The trim removed 3 bases at V and 6 bases at J, leaving 13 bases unmatched. This CDR3 has 15 residues.

In this sample, this clonotype turned up a few times. CDR3 nucleotides: TGTGCCACCGTCGACAGGGCCTACGAGCAGTACTTC. Amino acid sequence: CATVDRAYEQYF. V is TRBV6-1 and J is TRBJ2-7; 7 nucleotides align to TRBD1. The CDR3 length is 12 residues. The junction had 5 bases not matched to a gene; V was cut back by 10 bases and J by 2 bases. CDR1 MNHNS and CDR2 SASEGT come from the germline V gene.

V is TRBV30 and J is TRBJ1-3, with unresolved D. This CDR3 contains 12 residues. Per germline, CDR1 GTSNPN and CDR2 SVGIG (reference sequence). V was cut by 6 bases and J by 3 bases, with 9 bases left in between. CDR3 residues: CACIPVGNTIYF. Here the CDR3 DNA reads TGTGCCTGTATCCCTGTTGGAAACACCATATATTTT.

The chain uses TRBV7-2 and TRBJ1-5, with D perhaps TRBD1 (5 bases). There are 17 residues in the CDR3. Germline V lookup: CDR1 SGHTA, CDR2 FQGNSA. V was clipped by 0 bases and J by 2 bases, with 14 bases between them. As DNA, the CDR3 is TGTGCCAGCAGCTTAGCTCCAGGGTGGTATGGCAATCAGCCCCAGCATTTT. It specifies CASSLAPGWYGNQPQHF. Looking up the rest from reference TRBV7-2 and TRBJ1-5 gives the full variable domain: GAGVSQSPSNKVTEKGKDVELRCDPISGHTALYWYRQSLGQGLEFLIYFQGNSAPDKSGLPSDRFSAERTGGSVSTLTIQRTQQEDSAVYLCASSLAPGWYGNQPQHFGDGTRLSIL.

This clonotype was seen many times. V gene TRBV11-2 combines with J gene TRBJ2-7, with 7 bases aligning to TRBD1. Trimming cost V 6 bases and J 5 bases; bases outside gene matches: 7. Germline loops: CDR1 SGHAT, CDR2 FQNNGV. The CDR3 is 13 amino acids. The CDR3 coding sequence is TGTGCCAGCAGGGGGACAGTAGTCCACGAGCAGTACTTC. It is translated as CASRGTVVHEQYF.

This clonotype showed up many times. The V call is TRBV12-5, the J call TRBJ2-7; D is ambiguous. CDR3 length equals 14 residues. Germline V gives CDR1 LGHNT, CDR2 FRNRAP. V dropped 0 bases and J dropped 6 bases, with 12 bases sitting between them. As DNA, the CDR3 is TGTGCTAGTGGTTTGGTACTTGGGATTGCCGAGCAGTACTTC. Protein: CASGLVLGIAEQYF.

This clonotype was counted at least ten times. The chain links TRBV6-1 to TRBJ2-7, with D possibly TRBD1 on 6 matching bases. The V end was cut by 2 bases, the J end by 7 bases, with 15 bases between. Germline CDR1 and CDR2: MNHNS and SASEGT. The CDR3 spans 14 residues. CDR3 protein: CASSEFNRALEQYF. CDR3 nucleotides: TGTGCCAGCAGTGAATTTAACAGGGCCCTTGAGCAGTACTTC.

This clonotype was seen repeatedly, ten times or more. The chain couples TRBV15 to TRBJ2-5, with D maybe TRBD2 (6 bases). Germline values: CDR1 LNHNV, CDR2 YYDKDF (reference sequence). V lost 5 bases and J lost 1, with 11 bases in between. CDR3 length: 14 amino acids. The CDR3 loop reads CATSGGDLQETQYF. For the CDR3, the DNA is TGTGCCACCAGCGGCGGGGACCTCCAAGAGACCCAGTACTTC.

The chain has TRBV25-1 and TRBJ2-5; D tentatively fits TRBD1 or TRBD2 (6 bases each). The germline gives CDR1 MGHDK, CDR2 SYGVNS. There are 13 residues in the CDR3. Trimming cost V 6 bases and J 5 bases, with 13 bases left between them. The CDR3 sequence is CASREGGTETQYF. The CDR3 DNA follows: TGTGCCAGCAGAGAAGGGGGGACGGAGACCCAGTACTTC.

A note on this clonotype: This may be a read error: a much more frequent sequence differs by one nucleotide. The rearrangement uses TRBV20-1 and TRBJ2-2; D not resolved. Trimming took off 1 base at V and 2 bases at J, with 5 bases between the two ends. The length of the CDR3 is 13 residues. Germline CDR1 reads DFQATT; CDR2 reads SNEGSKA (reference sequence). The CDR3 protein is CSARVPNTGELFF. For the CDR3, the DNA is TGCAGTGCTAGAGTTCCTAACACCGGGGAGCTGTTTTTT.

This clonotype was counted at least ten times. This chain connects TRBV28 to TRBJ2-5; D unclear. The CDR3 spans 13 residues. The germline V gene encodes CDR1 MDHEN and CDR2 SYDVKM. The V end was cut by 1 base, the J end by 5 bases, with 8 bases between. The CDR3 spells CASSLSIRETQYF. The CDR3 coding sequence is TGTGCCAGCAGTTTATCAATTAGGGAGACCCAGTACTTC. The full variable domain, completed using reference TRBV28 and TRBJ2-5, is DVKVTQSSRYLVKRTGEKVFLECVQDMDHENMFWYRQDPGLGLRLIYFSYDVKMKEKGDIPEGYSVSREKKERFSLILESASTNQTSMYLCASSLSIRETQYFGPGTRLLVL.

A single count supports this clonotype. The chain recombines TRBV19 with TRBJ1-2; 7 bases match TRBD1. There are 13 residues in the CDR3. V lost 4 bases to trimming and J lost 8 bases; unmatched junction nucleotides: 7. Germline V gives CDR1 LNHDA, CDR2 SQIVND (reference sequence). In DNA, the CDR3 is TGTGCCAGTAGTACAACAGGGGTACGCGGCTACACCTTC. Translation: CASSTTGVRGYTF.

This clonotype was counted ten times or more. The chain couples TRBV3-1 to TRBJ1-1; possible D gene TRBD1, 5 bases. Trimming left V 4 bases short and J 1 base short, with 10 bases between. The CDR3 has 14 amino acids. CDR1 LGHDT and CDR2 YNNKEL come from the germline V gene (reference sequence). In nucleotides, the CDR3 is TGTGCCAGCAGCCGCCCCGGACAGAACACTGAAGCTTTCTTT. This sequence encodes CASSRPGQNTEAFF.

The genes are TRBV12-3 or TRBV12-4 and TRBJ1-1, with D possibly matching TRBD1 (5 bases). The germline V and J ends were trimmed by 0 bases and 1 base, with 9 bases remaining between them. The CDR3 totals 15 residues. For the CDR3, the DNA is TGTGCCAGCAGTTTAGCGGGGGTCTCGAACACTGAAGCTTTCTTT. This encodes CASSLAGVSNTEAFF.

CDR3 DNA sequence: TGCAGCGTTACTCCCACCTACAGGGACTACGAGCAGTACTTC. Encoded protein: CSVTPTYRDYEQYF. This chain joins TRBV29-1 and TRBJ2-7, with a weak D call TRBD1 (6 bases). Trimming cost V 5 bases and J 3 bases, with 17 bases left between them. Germline CDR1 is SQVTM and CDR2 is ANQGSEA. The CDR3 length is 14 residues.

The rearrangement links TRBV20-1 to TRBJ2-5; D might be TRBD1 (7 bases). V lost 2 bases to trimming and J lost 4 bases, with 17 bases between them. Per germline, CDR1 DFQATT and CDR2 SNEGSKA (reference sequence). The CDR3 contains 15 residues. This chain's CDR3 is CSARNRQGLRETQYF. CDR3 bases: TGCAGTGCTAGAAATCGACAGGGACTCCGAGAGACCCAGTACTTC.

The rearrangement joins TRBV7-3 to TRBJ2-2, with D perhaps matching TRBD1 or TRBD2 (5 bases each). V dropped 2 bases and J dropped 6 bases, with 16 bases sitting between them. The CDR3 is 16 amino acids. The germline V gene has CDR1 SGHTA and CDR2 FQGTGA. DNA of the CDR3: TGTGCCAGCAGCTTAGTGGGGACCACATTAGCCGGGGAGCTGTTTTTT. It translates to CASSLVGTTLAGELFF.

This clonotype was seen a few times. The chain carries TRBV30 and TRBJ2-7, with 7 bases matching TRBD2. The germline gives CDR1 GTSNPN, CDR2 SVGIG (reference sequence). With 0 bases clipped from V and 3 bases from J, the junction kept 5 bases outside the gene matches. CDR3 length equals 14 residues. The CDR3: CAWSVDSGLYEQYF. The DNA for the CDR3 is TGTGCCTGGAGTGTTGATAGCGGGCTCTACGAGCAGTACTTC.

V is TRBV20-1 and J is TRBJ2-5; TRBD2 might be the D (7 bases). V was trimmed by 0 bases and J by 3 bases, leaving 14 bases between them. The CDR3 length is 15 residues. Germline V gives CDR1 DFQATT, CDR2 SNEGSKA (reference sequence). The CDR3, as DNA: TGCAGTGCTAGAGATATCGGGGGGACAAAAGAGACCCAGTACTTC. This translates into CSARDIGGTKETQYF.

Ten or more counts support this clonotype. The gene calls are TRBV7-9 and TRBJ1-1, with a weak D call TRBD1 (6 bases). The CDR3 runs to 15 residues. CDR1 is SEHNR, CDR2 FQNEAQ, per germline (reference sequence). V dropped 5 bases and J dropped 1 base, with 14 bases sitting between them. CDR3 protein: CASSPWSGENTEAFF. CDR3 in DNA: TGTGCCAGCAGCCCCTGGTCAGGGGAGAACACTGAAGCTTTCTTT.

Ten or more counts support this clonotype. The chain couples TRBV5-6 to TRBJ1-2; no clear D gene. Germline CDR1 is SGHDT and CDR2 is YYEEEE. The ends were cut back, 7 bases at V and 2 bases at J, with 9 bases in the middle. This CDR3 spans 12 amino acids. CDR3 protein: CASVSRNYGYTF. In DNA, the CDR3 is TGTGCCAGCGTCTCGAGGAACTATGGCTACACCTTC.

This clonotype was recorded many times. This chain joins TRBV12-3 or TRBV12-4 and TRBJ1-2; TRBD1 agrees at 9 bases. The CDR3 totals 13 residues. V lost 5 bases to trimming and J lost 4 bases; unmatched junction nucleotides: 2. Here the CDR3 DNA reads TGTGCCAGCAGTGAGGGACAGGGCTATGGCTACACCTTC. Amino acid sequence: CASSEGQGYGYTF.

This clonotype appeared many times. This chain links TRBV6-2 or TRBV6-3 with TRBJ2-7; 9 positions agree with TRBD1. Germline trimming cut 7 bases from V and 7 bases from J; bases unmatched to any gene: 11. In germline, CDR1 is MNHEY, CDR2 SVGEGT. The CDR3 loop spans 14 amino acids. The CDR3 nucleotides are TGTGCCAGCACCTCCGTACAGGGGGCGAGTGAGCAGTACTTC. Protein sequence: CASTSVQGASEQYF.

This clonotype was seen many times. This chain uses TRBV9 with TRBJ2-5; 7 bases line up with TRBD2. With V trimmed by 4 bases and J by 5 bases, 8 bases remained unmatched. This CDR3 contains 14 residues. Germline loops: CDR1 SGDLS, CDR2 YYNGEE. Here the CDR3 DNA reads TGTGCCAGCAGCCCCCGACTAGCTGTCGAGACCCAGTACTTC. This translates into CASSPRLAVETQYF. Filled out from reference TRBV9 and TRBJ2-5, the complete variable domain reads DSGVTQTPKHLITATGQRVTLRCSPRSGDLSVYWYQQSLDQGLQFLIQYYNGEERAKGNILERFSAQQFPDLHSELNLSSLELGDSALYFCASSPRLAVETQYFGPGTRLLVL.

This clonotype was seen at least ten times. The chain is built from TRBV6-1 and TRBJ1-1; tentative D call: TRBD1 (5 bases). This CDR3 spans 16 amino acids. V lost 4 bases and J 6 bases, leaving 21 bases between the germline ends. CDR1 is MNHNS, CDR2 SASEGT, per germline. The CDR3 is CASSVGELWWGAEAFF. Here the CDR3 DNA reads TGTGCCAGCAGTGTTGGGGAACTCTGGTGGGGCGCTGAAGCTTTCTTT.